Below, 14 T cell receptor beta chains from the same sample are listed, as sequenced in a study of blood T cell repertoires in COVID-19. This table comes from immunoSEQ multiplex PCR, and its TCRdb copy is limited to in-frame clones, with some not included. The profile covers around 200,000 clones, with 60% to 85% appearing a single time and around 5.1% taken by the ten largest. Source material: peripheral blood. Receptor source: a woman in her sixties or seventies with acute or convalescent COVID-19.

The V and J genes are TRBV6-1 and TRBJ1-1, with TRBD1 matching over 10 bases. The germline V gene has CDR1 MNHNS and CDR2 SASEGT. V gave up 3 bases and J gave up 4 bases; unmatched junction bases: 5. This CDR3 has 15 amino acids. The CDR3 reads CASSEGTGVVTEAFF. CDR3 DNA: TGTGCCAGCAGTGAGGGGACAGGGGTGGTCACTGAAGCTTTCTTT.

This clone was seen a few times. The J gene is TRBJ1-6, the V gene TRBV9; 7 bases map to TRBD1. The CDR3 has 15 residues. Trimming at V came to 4 bases and at J to 5 bases, leaving 6 bases not matched to a gene. Germline CDR1 is SGDLS and CDR2 is YYNGEE. CDR3 protein: CASSPRTGDNSPLHF. The DNA of the CDR3 is TGTGCCAGCAGCCCCCGGACAGGTGATAATTCACCCCTCCACTTT.

This clone came up once. V gene TRBV7-2 combines with J gene TRBJ1-4; 10 bases agree with TRBD1. The ends lost 4 bases at V and 10 bases at J; junction bases unmatched: 9. Germline V gives CDR1 SGHTA, CDR2 FQGNSA. This CDR3 spans 15 amino acids. This CDR3 is CASSSPGQGWGKLFF. CDR3 nucleotide sequence: TGTGCCAGCAGCTCGCCGGGACAGGGGTGGGGAAAACTGTTTTTT.

This chain joins TRBV5-6 and TRBJ2-1, with TRBD2 matching 9 bases. Germline V gene lookup returns CDR1 SGHDT and CDR2 YYEEEE. Germline trimming cut 4 bases from V and 3 bases from J; bases unmatched to any gene: 8. The CDR3 covers 16 residues. CDR3 nucleotides: TGTGCCAGCAGCCCACTAGCGGGTGATCTCTACAATGAGCAGTTCTTC. It specifies CASSPLAGDLYNEQFF.

V usage is TRBV5-1 and J usage is TRBJ2-3; 7 bases fit TRBD2. Per the germline V gene, CDR1 is SGHRS and CDR2 is YFSETQ. This CDR3 is built from 16 residues. V was clipped by 3 bases and J by 2 bases; unmatched bases: 9. The DNA for the CDR3 is TGCGCCAGCAGCTCGGGCCAGCGGGGAGACACAGATACGCAGTATTTT. Translated, it gives CASSSGQRGDTDTQYF.

The chain links TRBV30 to TRBJ1-3, with 9 positions matching TRBD1. Germline values: CDR1 GTSNPN, CDR2 SVGIG (reference sequence). This CDR3 is 15 amino acids long. With V trimmed by 2 bases and J by 4 bases, 6 bases remained unmatched. The CDR3 bases are TGTGCCTGGAGTAAACAGGGGGCGTTCGGAAACACCATATATTTT. It codes for CAWSKQGAFGNTIYF.

The rearrangement links TRBV27 to TRBJ2-2; no clear D. Trimming took 6 bases from V and 4 from J, leaving 3 bases between them. From germline, CDR1 is MNHEY and CDR2 SMNVEV (reference sequence). This CDR3 is 11 amino acids long. For the CDR3, the DNA is TGTGCCAGCAGGCGCACCGGGGAGCTGTTTTTT. Protein product: CASRRTGELFF.

The V gene is TRBV7-2, the J gene TRBJ2-7; no definite D call. V was cut by 1 base and J by 2 bases, with 9 bases left in between. This CDR3 has 14 amino acids. CDR1 and CDR2 from the germline V gene are SGHTA and FQGNSA. This CDR3 is CASSLDGQTYEQYF. Here the CDR3 DNA reads TGTGCCAGCAGCTTAGATGGGCAGACCTACGAGCAGTACTTC.

The V and J genes are TRBV2 and TRBJ2-1; D may be TRBD1 (6 bases). Trimming pared 6 bases from V and 8 bases from J, leaving 11 bases between. CDR1 and CDR2 (germline): SNHLY, FYNNEI. The CDR3 covers 12 residues. CDR3 sequence (DNA): TGTGCCAGCAGAATAGAGGGGGATGAGCAGTTCTTC. It codes for CASRIEGDEQFF.

The rearrangement joins TRBV29-1 to TRBJ2-1, with TRBD2 identical over 13 bases. Unmatched junction bases numbered 8, after V lost 6 bases and J lost 15 bases. This CDR3 is 12 amino acids long. Germline loops: CDR1 SQVTM, CDR2 ANQGSEA. The CDR3: CSVQLAGGPRFF. The CDR3 nucleotides read TGCAGCGTACAACTAGCGGGAGGGCCCCGGTTCTTC.

The J gene is TRBJ1-4, the V gene TRBV10-3; the match to TRBD1 covers 10 bases. The ends lost 4 bases at V and 10 bases at J; junction bases unmatched: 6. The CDR3 is made up of 14 amino acids. Germline CDR1 is ENHRY and CDR2 is SYGVKD. The DNA of the CDR3 is TGTGCCATCAGTGCGGGACAGGGGTATGGAAAACTGTTTTTT. It yields the protein CAISAGQGYGKLFF.

This clone was recorded only once. This rearrangement joins TRBV5-1 to TRBJ2-7; the D is unclear. V lost 0 bases and J 3 bases, leaving 7 bases between the germline ends. This CDR3 is 13 amino acids long. Germline CDR1 SGHRS, CDR2 YFSETQ. CDR3 region: CASSLGQDYEQYF. The CDR3 DNA reads as TGCGCCAGCAGCTTGGGCCAGGACTACGAGCAGTACTTC. Supplemented by reference TRBV5-1 and TRBJ2-7, the full variable domain reads KAGVTQTPRYLIKTRGQQVTLSCSPISGHRSVSWYQQTPGQGLQFLFEYFSETQRNKGNFPGRFSGRQFSNSRSEMNVSTLELGDSALYLCASSLGQDYEQYFGPGTRLTVT.

V is TRBV2 and J is TRBJ2-3; 10 nucleotides match TRBD2. CDR3 length equals 14 residues. Losses at the gene ends were 8 bases for V and 2 bases for J; bases not matched to a gene: 4. Germline CDR1 SNHLY, CDR2 FYNNEI. The CDR3 sequence is CASQREGLTDTQYF. The DNA of the CDR3 is TGTGCCAGCCAGCGGGAGGGCCTCACAGATACGCAGTATTTT.

This clone is a singleton in its sample. The chain links TRBV2 to TRBJ1-1; a weak D match, TRBD1 (5 bases). V shed 0 bases and J shed 6 bases, with 14 bases lying between them. The CDR3 sequence is 15 residues long. Germline V CDR1 and CDR2: SNHLY, FYNNEI. In DNA, the CDR3 is TGTGCCAGCAGTGAAGCGCCAGGGTATTGGGCTGAAGCTTTCTTT. Amino acid sequence: CASSEAPGYWAEAFF. Full variable domain (rest looked up from reference TRBV2 and TRBJ1-1): EPEVTQTPSHQVTQMGQEVILRCVPISNHLYFYWYRQILGQKVEFLVSFYNNEISEKSEIFDDQFSVERPDGSNFTLKIRSTKLEDSAMYFCASSEAPGYWAEAFFGQGTRLTVV.